The 23 T cell receptor beta chains reported below all come from one sample, sequenced in a study of identical twins. Using its own MiXCR run on the 5' RACE reads, TCRdb lists one record per CDR3 protein. The table has under 900,000 distinct CDR3 sequences, about 12% seen once. In addition, the sample was reused for a study of yellow fever vaccine responses in identical twins.

Sequencing was carried out using PBMCs. The receptors come from a woman aged 18 to 35 in good health.

The rearrangement links TRBV7-2 to TRBJ2-5; the match to TRBD2 covers 13 bases. The CDR3 contains 17 residues. Germline V gives CDR1 SGHTA, CDR2 FQGNSA. V trimming: 1 base; J trimming: 1 base; junction bases outside the gene matches: 3. CDR3 in amino acids: CASSLGTSGGLQETQYF. CDR3 DNA: TGTGCCAGCAGCTTAGGGACTAGCGGGGGCCTCCAAGAGACCCAGTACTTC.

A few counts support this clonotype. The chain recombines TRBV15 with TRBJ2-1, with D perhaps TRBD2 (5 bases). The ends were cut back, 0 bases at V and 12 bases at J, with 12 bases in the middle. Germline V gene lookup returns CDR1 LNHNV and CDR2 YYDKDF (reference sequence). This CDR3 has 13 amino acids. CDR3 region: CATSREAPEGQFF. The CDR3 coding sequence is TGTGCCACCAGCAGAGAAGCTCCAGAGGGGCAGTTCTTC.

This clonotype was seen a handful of times. The chain joins TRBV13 to TRBJ2-1, with TRBD1 matching over 9 bases. Germline V CDR1 and CDR2: PRHDT, FYEKMQ (reference sequence). The CDR3 is 16 amino acids. With V trimmed by 4 bases and J by 2 bases, 6 bases remained unmatched. The CDR3 DNA is TGTGCCAGCAGCTGGAGGGACAGGGTGACCTACAATGAGCAGTTCTTC. The encoded protein is CASSWRDRVTYNEQFF.

The chain links TRBV5-4 to TRBJ2-3; 7 bases align to TRBD2. The length of the CDR3 is 17 residues. Trimming removed 5 bases from V and 0 bases from J; junction bases left unmatched: 12. Germline V lookup: CDR1 SGHNT, CDR2 YYREEE (reference sequence). The CDR3 loop reads CASSVTSVPSSTDTQYF. In DNA, the CDR3 is TGTGCCAGCAGTGTTACTAGCGTTCCATCTAGCACAGATACGCAGTATTTT.

This clonotype has only a few counts. The genes are TRBV20-1 and TRBJ2-1; TRBD2 matches 7 bases. Germline-derived CDR1 and CDR2 are DFQATT and SNEGSKA (reference sequence). Trimming removed 6 bases from V and 8 bases from J; junction bases left unmatched: 10. The CDR3 has 13 residues. The CDR3 DNA follows: TGCAGTGCGTCCGGACTAGGACCCGATGAGCAGTTCTTC. Protein: CSASGLGPDEQFF.

This clonotype was seen ten or more times. The DNA for the CDR3 is TGTGCCAGCAGTTTAGGGGACGTTAACACTGAAGCTTTCTTT. It encodes CASSLGDVNTEAFF. The chain carries TRBV12-3 or TRBV12-4 and TRBJ1-1; the D gene is possibly TRBD1 (5 bases). The V and J ends lost 1 base and 2 bases respectively, with 8 bases between them. This CDR3 has 14 amino acids.

The chain recombines TRBV2 with TRBJ2-3; 12 bases are a match to TRBD2. The CDR3 is 16 residues long. The germline CDR1 and CDR2 sequences are SNHLY and FYNNEI. With V trimmed by 6 bases and J by 5 bases, 9 bases remained unmatched. CDR3 region: CASRLAGGPGKDTQYF. In DNA form, the CDR3 reads TGTGCCAGCAGGCTAGCGGGAGGGCCGGGTAAAGATACGCAGTATTTT.

V is TRBV20-1 and J is TRBJ2-1; 15 positions agree with TRBD2. From germline, CDR1 is DFQATT and CDR2 SNEGSKA (reference sequence). Trimming took 5 bases from V and 0 from J; bases not matched to a gene: 8. This CDR3 is 18 amino acids long. CDR3 sequence: CSARTSGGAEPSYNEQFF. CDR3 nucleotides: TGCAGTGCTCGGACTAGCGGGGGGGCCGAACCCTCCTACAATGAGCAGTTCTTC.

This clonotype was found many times. The V and J genes are TRBV7-2 and TRBJ2-5; unclear D gene. This CDR3 spans 13 amino acids. Germline V lookup: CDR1 SGHTA, CDR2 FQGNSA. V was cut by 5 bases and J by 0 bases, with 7 bases left in between. CDR3 in DNA: TGTGCCAGCAGCCCCCGCAACCAAGAGACCCAGTACTTC. Its protein is CASSPRNQETQYF.

This clonotype was seen more than once but under ten times. The chain links TRBV6-1 to TRBJ2-5; D uncertain. This CDR3 spans 15 amino acids. Trimming left V 2 bases short and J 5 bases short, with 15 bases between. CDR1 is MNHNS, CDR2 SASEGT, per germline. The CDR3 spells CASSELVKGGETQYF. In nucleotides, the CDR3 is TGTGCCAGCAGTGAATTAGTGAAAGGTGGGGAGACCCAGTACTTC.

The chain carries TRBV4-1 and TRBJ2-7, with TRBD1 matching 8 bases. Germline loops: CDR1 MGHRA, CDR2 YSYEKL. V trimming: 3 bases; J trimming: 3 bases; junction bases outside the gene matches: 16. The CDR3 contains 18 residues. CDR3 in amino acids: CASSHPGTGPIEIYEQYF. CDR3 nucleotide sequence: TGCGCCAGCAGCCACCCTGGGACAGGTCCAATTGAGATCTACGAGCAGTACTTC.

The chain links TRBV20-1 to TRBJ2-7; 8 bases align to TRBD1. The CDR3 runs 12 residues. Germline trimming cut 1 base from V and 6 bases from J; bases unmatched to any gene: 2. Per the germline V gene, CDR1 is DFQATT and CDR2 is SNEGSKA (reference sequence). The CDR3 coding sequence is TGCAGTGCTAGAGGGACAGGGTTCGAGCAGTACGTC. Protein product: CSARGTGFEQYV.

A few counts support this clonotype. The chain links TRBV28 to TRBJ2-7; TRBD1 might be the D (6 bases). The CDR3 runs to 14 residues. The V gene lost 6 bases and the J gene lost 6 bases, with 18 bases spanning the gap. Germline V gene lookup returns CDR1 MDHEN and CDR2 SYDVKM. In DNA form, the CDR3 reads TGTGCCAGCAGAACAGGGTCTCGCTTGGGCGAGCAGTACGTC. It specifies CASRTGSRLGEQYV.

V usage is TRBV5-1 and J usage is TRBJ2-4, with a tentative D call TRBD2 (6 bases). The CDR3 is 16 residues long. The V end lost 4 bases, the J end lost 0 bases, and 14 bases lay between the germline ends. CDR1 and CDR2 from the germline V gene are SGHRS and YFSETQ. The CDR3: CASSPIPSAAKNIQYF. In DNA form, the CDR3 reads TGCGCCAGCAGCCCGATACCTAGCGCAGCCAAAAACATTCAGTACTTC.

The rearrangement links TRBV5-6 to TRBJ2-1; possible D gene TRBD2, 5 bases. There are 14 residues in the CDR3. V lost 1 base to trimming and J lost 4 bases, with 9 bases between them. Looked up from germline, CDR1 is SGHDT and CDR2 is YYEEEE. CDR3 coding DNA: TGTGCCAGCAGCTTGTGGACTGATTACAATGAGCAGTTCTTC. Translated, it gives CASSLWTDYNEQFF. Supplemented by reference TRBV5-6 and TRBJ2-1, the full variable domain reads DAGVTQSPTHLIKTRGQQVTLRCSPKSGHDTVSWYQQALGQGPQFIFQYYEEEERQRGNFPDRFSGHQFPNYSSELNVNALLLGDSALYLCASSLWTDYNEQFFGPGTRLTVL.

Note on this clonotype: Being one base from a much bigger clone, this may be a read error. Written as DNA, the CDR3 is TGTGCCACCAGTGATTCGGGATACTTATACAATGAGCAGTTCTTC. Protein: CATSDSGYLYNEQFF. This chain connects TRBV24-1 to TRBJ2-1; a weak D match, TRBD2 (5 bases). The CDR3 runs to 15 residues. Germline lookup yields CDR1 KGHDR and CDR2 SFDVKD. V was shortened by 2 bases and J by 4 bases, with 11 bases between the two germline ends.

This clonotype was seen a few times. This chain uses TRBV2 with TRBJ2-2; D remains unclear. CDR1 and CDR2 (germline): SNHLY, FYNNEI. With 7 bases removed from V and 1 base from J, the gap between germline ends came to 7 bases. The CDR3 consists of 13 residues. CDR3 region: CASIQGNTGELFF. CDR3 DNA: TGTGCCAGCATTCAAGGGAACACCGGGGAGCTGTTTTTT. The entire variable domain, with the rest obtained from reference TRBV2 and TRBJ2-2, is as follows: EPEVTQTPSHQVTQMGQEVILRCVPISNHLYFYWYRQILGQKVEFLVSFYNNEISEKSEIFDDQFSVERPDGSNFTLKIRSTKLEDSAMYFCASIQGNTGELFFGEGSRLTVL.

This chain uses TRBV14 with TRBJ2-1, with TRBD2 matching over 7 bases. V gave up 3 bases and J gave up 6 bases; unmatched junction bases: 5. The CDR3 extends over 14 amino acids. The germline CDR1 and CDR2 sequences are SGHDN and FVKESK. In DNA, the CDR3 is TGTGCCAGCAGCCATGGCGGGGGAAGCAATGAGCAGTTCTTC. This gives the protein CASSHGGGSNEQFF.

The sample holds a few counts of this clonotype. This chain uses TRBV10-3 with TRBJ2-1, with TRBD2 matching 7 bases. The V segment lost 5 bases and the J segment 0 bases; nucleotides outside the gene matches: 1. CDR1 is ENHRY, CDR2 SYGVKD, per germline. The CDR3 covers 14 residues. The DNA of the CDR3 is TGTGCCATCAGTAGGACTAGCTCCTACAATGAGCAGTTCTTC. This codes for CAISRTSSYNEQFF.

This clonotype was detected a few times. This chain connects TRBV12-3 or TRBV12-4 to TRBJ1-5; D is perhaps TRBD1 (5 bases). The V end lost 6 bases, the J end lost 10 bases, and 19 bases lay between the germline ends. The CDR3 loop spans 14 amino acids. The CDR3 coding sequence is TGTGCCAGCAGCCAGGGCCTAACGGCGGGCCCCCAGCATTTT. It yields the protein CASSQGLTAGPQHF.

This clonotype was observed a handful of times. This rearrangement joins TRBV7-3 to TRBJ1-1; D ambiguous. The germline CDR1 and CDR2 sequences are SGHTA and FQGTGA. The CDR3 has 15 amino acids. Trimming removed 1 base from V and 0 bases from J, with 9 bases in between. CDR3 nucleotides: TGTGCCAGCAGCTTAATGGCCCTCATGAACACTGAAGCTTTCTTT. This gives the protein CASSLMALMNTEAFF.

There are a few counts of this clonotype. The chain recombines TRBV6-1 with TRBJ2-1, with D tentatively TRBD1 or TRBD2 (6 bases each). Trimming took off 3 bases at V and 4 bases at J, with 13 bases between the two ends. CDR1 is MNHNS, CDR2 SASEGT, per germline. CDR3 size: 15 residues. The CDR3 region has the DNA TGTGCCAGCAGTGAGACGGGGGCCAGTTACAATGAGCAGTTCTTC. Translated: CASSETGASYNEQFF.

The rearrangement uses TRBV6-5 and TRBJ2-7; no firm D call. This CDR3 is 14 amino acids long. With 4 bases removed from V and 0 bases from J, the gap between germline ends came to 10 bases. CDR1 and CDR2 from the germline V gene are MNHEY and SVGAGI. The CDR3 bases are TGTGCCAGCAGTTCGCAGAGAAGCTCCTACGAGCAGTACTTC. Its translation: CASSSQRSSYEQYF.